These 11 T cell receptor beta chains were all obtained from the same sample, sequenced in a study of CD8+ T cells in alopecia areata. As the sequencing template, cDNA was produced by extracting RNA and reverse transcribing it. TCRdb's copy holds only in-frame clones and misses some; the assay was immunoSEQ multiplex PCR. This table holds 90,000 to 130,000 clones with no singletons; the top ten claim around a fifth. Source material: lesional skin. The receptors come from a C3H/HeJ mouse with alopecia areata. The mice in this strain carry MHC haplotype H2-k.

A note on this clone: Mouse germline and gene names are used. The read halts 4 residues ahead of the CDR3 end, with the missing end drawn from the germline J gene. The J gene is TRBJ1-2, the V gene TRBV19; D is ambiguous. The length of the CDR3 is 14 residues. The V and J ends lost 0 bases and 0 bases respectively, with 6 bases between them. Looked up from germline, CDR1 is FNHDT and CDR2 is SITEND (reference sequence). Incomplete CDR3 DNA: TGTGCCAGCAGTATAGGAACTGCAAACTCC. It yields the protein CASSIGTANS. Given in full, the CDR3 is CASSIGTANSDYTF. Complete variable domain (other parts from reference TRBV19 and TRBJ1-2): GGIITQTPKFLIGQEGQKLTLKCQQNFNHDTMYWYRQDSGKGLRLIYYSITENDLQKGDLSEGYDASREKKSSFSLTVTSAQKNEMAVFLCASSIGTANSDYTFGSGTRLLVI.

This clone occurred a few times. Mouse germline and gene names are used. The read finishes 4 residues shy of the CDR3 end, and the germline J gene is used to complete it. V gene TRBV1 combines with J gene TRBJ2-7, with TRBD1 matching 9 bases. CDR1 and CDR2 (germline): NSQYPW, LRSPGD (reference sequence). This CDR3 region has 15 residues. Trimming at V came to 0 bases and at J to 2 bases, leaving 2 bases not matched to a gene. This CDR3 is CTCSAEGDRAYEQYF. CDR3 bases read: TGCACCTGCAGTGCAGAAGGGGACAGGGCCTAT.

This clone was seen only a few times. Genes and germline are mouse. CDR3 region: CASSEGGQEKNSDYTF. CDR3 DNA (partial): TGTGCCAGCAGTGAAGGGGGACAGGAAAAAAACTCC. The V and J genes are TRBV13-3 and TRBJ1-2, with 8 bases aligning to TRBD1. The read halts 4 residues ahead of the CDR3 end, with the missing end drawn from the germline J gene. V trimming: 2 bases; J trimming: 1 base; junction bases outside the gene matches: 7. This CDR3 is 16 amino acids long. Looked up from germline, CDR1 is NNHDY and CDR2 is SYVADS.

This clone occurred a few times. The gene names here belong to mouse. The CDR3 end lies 4 residues beyond the end of the read and is filled in from the germline J gene. This chain uses TRBV14 with TRBJ2-3; TRBD2 agrees at 10 bases. The trim removed 3 bases at V and 3 bases at J, leaving 4 bases unmatched. The CDR3 is 15 amino acids. CDR1 and CDR2 (germline): SGHDT, FRDEAV. The CDR3 loop is CASSYTWGGAETLYF. The DNA read from the CDR3 is TGTGCCAGCAGTTACACCTGGGGGGGCGCAGAA. The variable domain in full, completed from reference TRBV14 and TRBJ2-3, reads EAGVTQSPRYAVLQEGQAVSFWCDPISGHDTLYWYQQPRDQGPQLLVYFRDEAVIDNSQLPSDRFSAVRPKGTNSTLKIQSAKQGDTATYLCASSYTWGGAETLYFGSGTRLTVL.

This clone was observed a few times. Gene names refer to mouse genes. The read comes to an end 4 residues before the CDR3 does, leaving the germline J gene to fill in the end. The V and J genes are TRBV19 and TRBJ2-1, with 12 bases matching TRBD2. CDR3 length: 15 amino acids. The germline CDR1 and CDR2 sequences are FNHDT and SITEND (reference sequence). V lost 4 bases, J lost 4 bases, and 3 bases stayed unmatched. The sequenced part of the CDR3 DNA is TGTGCCAGCAGTCTGACTGGGGGGGCTTATGCT. It translates to CASSLTGGAYA. The entire CDR3 protein reads CASSLTGGAYAEQFF.

Worth noting for this clone: Mouse gene names and germline throughout. The read is 4 residues too short to cover the CDR3 end, so that end is filled in from the germline J gene. The chain combines TRBV16 with TRBJ1-1, with 8 bases matching TRBD1. J was trimmed by 3 bases and V by 4 bases; bases with no gene match: 4. Germline loops: CDR1 SGHSA, CDR2 FRNQAP. The CDR3 is 14 residues long. The covered CDR3 bases are TGTGCAAGCAGCTACAGGGGGAGAGACACA. The encoded protein is CASSYRGRDT. From start to end, the CDR3 is CASSYRGRDTEVFF. Variable domain in full (rest from reference TRBV16 and TRBJ1-1): NAGVIQTPRHKVTGKGQEATLWCEPISGHSAVFWYRQTIVQGLEFLTYFRNQAPIDDSGMPKERFSAQMPNQSHSTLKIQSTQPQDSAVYLCASSYRGRDTEVFFGKGTRLTVV.

This clone showed up just a few times. Here the gene names and germline are mouse. Read coverage stops 4 residues before the CDR3 terminus; the germline J gene supplies the remainder. The chain has TRBV16 and TRBJ2-5; 8 bases are shared with TRBD1. CDR3 length: 15 residues. Germline-derived CDR1 and CDR2 are SGHSA and FRNQAP. V trimming: 5 bases; J trimming: 3 bases; junction bases outside the gene matches: 7. The CDR3 bases that were read are TGTGCAAGCAGCAACCGACAGGGGAAGCAAGAC. Its translation: CASSNRQGKQD. The CDR3 reads in full as CASSNRQGKQDTQYF.

In the case of this clone: Germline and genes: mouse. The CDR3 extends 4 residues past the end of the read, so its final part is completed from the germline J gene. The chain recombines TRBV1 with TRBJ1-1; no firm D call. This CDR3 comprises 12 residues. Germline V CDR1 and CDR2: NSQYPW, LRSPGD (reference sequence). Here the CDR3 reads CTCSASGTEVFF. CDR3 bases read: TGCACCTGCAGTGCGTCAGGAACA.

This clone appeared a few times. The gene names here belong to mouse. The read halts 4 residues ahead of the CDR3 end, with the missing end drawn from the germline J gene. The genes are TRBV13-3 and TRBJ1-1; tentatively, D is TRBD1 (6 bases). This CDR3 contains 14 residues. The germline V and J ends were trimmed by 0 bases and 3 bases, with 9 bases remaining between them. CDR1 is NNHDY and CDR2 is SYVADS in the germline V gene. CDR3 DNA, as far as it was read: TGTGCCAGCAGTGATGTACAGGGATACACA. The encoded protein is CASSDVQGYT. The full-length CDR3 reads as CASSDVQGYTEVFF.

A few counts support this clone. Gene names and germline refer to mouse. Sequencing ends 4 residues short of the CDR3 end; the germline J gene provides the rest. This rearrangement joins TRBV13-3 to TRBJ1-2; D is uncertain. V was cut by 5 bases and J by 0 bases, with 8 bases left in between. Per the germline V gene, CDR1 is NNHDY and CDR2 is SYVADS. The CDR3 has 13 amino acids. The CDR3 DNA, read in part, is TGTGCCAGCAGGGACTCTACAAACTCC. It is translated as CASRDSTNS. The whole CDR3 region reads CASRDSTNSDYTF.

As concerns this clone: The genes and germline here are from mouse. The CDR3 goes on 4 residues after the read ends, and that part is filled in from the germline J gene. The rearrangement joins TRBV1 to TRBJ2-3; no reliable D call. Trimming took 0 bases from V and 3 from J, leaving 7 bases between them. The CDR3 runs to 14 residues. The germline V gene has CDR1 NSQYPW and CDR2 LRSPGD (reference sequence). The CDR3 DNA, read in part, is TGCACCTGCAGTGCAGATTTTTGGGCAGAA. It yields the protein CTCSADFWAE. The whole CDR3 region reads CTCSADFWAETLYF.